The 16 T cell receptor beta chains listed next were all sequenced from one sample in a study of vaccination effects on CD4 cells after COVID-19 (dated by TCRdb to the early 2020s). The protocol used for the library was the immunoSEQ multiplex PCR assay. As stored in TCRdb, this immuneACCESS dataset retains in-frame rearrangements with V and J assigned. A fraction of the clones does not appear; measured against another copy, unresolved V genes explain less than half of the discrepancy, and the remainder lacks a known reason. Across this sample there are about 60,000 clones, with roughly 76% seen only once. Together, the top ten hold roughly 2.4% of the sample. These TCRs are of unknown antigen specificity. To identify antigen-specific CD4+ T cell clonotypes by their expansion, the ViraFEST assay first stimulated PBMC with viral peptide pools and then applied TCR sequencing. After more than nine days of culture, CD4+ T cells were isolated with the EasySep CD4+ T cell isolation kit.

This sample comprised CD4+ T cells from PBMCs cultured with HCoV-229E spike peptides, obtained before COVID-19 vaccination. Per the publication, the cell subset or site label means: HCoV-229E spike overlapping peptide pool stimulation. The source of these receptors is a human donor who received a COVID-19 vaccine.

The V gene is TRBV5-1, the J gene TRBJ2-2, with D perhaps TRBD1 (6 bases). V dropped 4 bases and J dropped 1 base, with 11 bases sitting between them. This CDR3 has 15 amino acids. CDR1 is SGHRS, CDR2 YFSETQ, per germline. CDR3 in amino acids: CASSPQGGNTGELFF. CDR3 bases: TGCGCCAGCAGCCCACAGGGCGGGAACACCGGGGAGCTGTTTTTT. Supplemented by reference TRBV5-1 and TRBJ2-2, the full variable domain reads KAGVTQTPRYLIKTRGQQVTLSCSPISGHRSVSWYQQTPGQGLQFLFEYFSETQRNKGNFPGRFSGRQFSNSRSEMNVSTLELGDSALYLCASSPQGGNTGELFFGEGSRLTVL.

This clone appeared a single time. The rearrangement links TRBV18 to TRBJ2-5; 10 bases fit TRBD1. The V and J ends lost 4 bases and 5 bases, in that order; junction bases with no gene match: 10. Germline V gene data show CDR1 as KGHSH and CDR2 as LQKENI. The CDR3 runs 16 residues. Here the CDR3 reads CASSLGPRDRGETQYF. CDR3 nucleotide sequence: TGTGCCAGCTCACTGGGCCCCCGGGACAGGGGTGAGACCCAGTACTTC. Variable domain in full (rest from reference TRBV18 and TRBJ2-5): NAGVMQNPRHLVRRRGQEARLRCSPMKGHSHVYWYRQLPEEGLKFMVYLQKENIIDESGMPKERFSAEFPKEGPSILRIQQVVRGDSAAYFCASSLGPRDRGETQYFGPGTRLLVL.

This chain links TRBV24-1 with TRBJ2-5; D may be TRBD2 (6 bases). Germline CDR1 reads KGHDR; CDR2 reads SFDVKD. V shed 5 bases and J shed 5 bases, with 11 bases lying between them. The length of the CDR3 is 13 residues. The chain's CDR3 is CATSGAGPETQYF. The CDR3 DNA is TGTGCCACCAGTGGAGCGGGTCCCGAGACCCAGTACTTC.

J is TRBJ2-7 and V is TRBV5-5, with unresolved D. The CDR3 extends over 15 amino acids. V shed 1 base and J shed 0 bases, with 11 bases lying between them. CDR1 is SGHKS, CDR2 YYEKEE, per germline (reference sequence). The CDR3 DNA is TGTGCCAGCAGCTTGTTGGTCGGATACTCCTACGAGCAGTACGTC. Amino acids: CASSLLVGYSYEQYV.

The chain employs TRBV7-3 and TRBJ2-3, with 9 bases identical to TRBD2. From germline, CDR1 is SGHTA and CDR2 FQGTGA. This CDR3 has 16 residues. With 1 base clipped from V and 6 bases from J, the junction kept 8 bases outside the gene matches. Here the CDR3 reads CASSLIGGGAGDTQYF. In nucleotides, the CDR3 is TGTGCCAGCAGCTTAATTGGCGGGGGGGCAGGCGATACGCAGTATTTT.

The V call is TRBV2, the J call TRBJ1-4; D uncertain. The germline CDR1 and CDR2 sequences are SNHLY and FYNNEI. This CDR3 is built from 14 residues. V lost 8 bases to trimming and J lost 7 bases, with 17 bases between them. CDR3 DNA sequence: TGTGCCAGCGACTGGGATAGGGCTGGTGAAAAACTGTTTTTT. It translates to CASDWDRAGEKLFF.

The chain uses TRBV10-3 and TRBJ1-4; D perhaps matches TRBD1 (5 bases). This CDR3 comprises 12 residues. The germline CDR1 and CDR2 sequences are ENHRY and SYGVKD. V lost 6 bases and J lost 6, with 8 bases in between. CDR3 in DNA: TGTGCCATCAGCGGGACGGATGAAAAACTGTTTTTT. Its translation: CAISGTDEKLFF.

The chain links TRBV30 to TRBJ1-4; no clear D gene. CDR1 GTSNPN and CDR2 SVGIG come from the germline V gene (reference sequence). Trimming left V 5 bases short and J 5 bases short, with 15 bases between. The CDR3 consists of 14 residues. The CDR3 DNA sequence: TGTGCCTGGTCAGGCTTGTCGCAAAATGAAAAACTGTTTTTT. Translation gives CAWSGLSQNEKLFF.

The V and J genes are TRBV2 and TRBJ1-1, with 7 positions matching TRBD1. J was trimmed by 7 bases and V by 6 bases; bases with no gene match: 8. The CDR3 has 13 residues. Germline CDR1 SNHLY, CDR2 FYNNEI. CDR3 amino acids: CASSGDSPSEAFF. The CDR3, as DNA: TGTGCCAGCAGCGGGGACAGCCCTAGTGAAGCTTTCTTT.

This chain uses TRBV3-1 (or the pseudogene TRBV3-2) with TRBJ2-1; 16 bases map to TRBD2. CDR3 length: 17 residues. The V gene end was trimmed by 1 base and the J gene end by 9 bases; junction bases not matched to a gene: 6. Germline V lookup: CDR1 LGHDT, CDR2 YNNKEL (reference sequence). CDR3 region: CASSQGGLAGGEVEQFF. The CDR3 nucleotides are TGTGCCAGCAGCCAAGGGGGACTAGCGGGGGGGGAAGTTGAGCAGTTCTTC.

The chain is built from TRBV27 and TRBJ1-5; D is uncertain. This CDR3 is built from 14 residues. Trimming pared 4 bases from V and 3 bases from J, leaving 10 bases between. Germline CDR1 and CDR2: MNHEY and SMNVEV (reference sequence). CDR3 protein: CASSSGLINQPQHF. The CDR3 bases are TGTGCCAGCAGTTCAGGACTAATCAATCAGCCCCAGCATTTT.

The J gene is TRBJ2-4, the V gene TRBV9; 9 bases fit TRBD1. The length of the CDR3 is 17 residues. J lost 7 bases, V lost 3 bases, and 14 bases had no gene match. CDR1 is SGDLS and CDR2 is YYNGEE in the germline V gene. Here the CDR3 DNA reads TGTGCCAGCAGCGAGGACGCCGGGACAGGGCTTGCGAACATTCAGTACTTC. It codes for CASSEDAGTGLANIQYF.

In its sample, this clone was seen a few times. J is TRBJ1-2 and V is TRBV19; D is unclear. Germline lookup yields CDR1 LNHDA and CDR2 SQIVND (reference sequence). The CDR3 sequence is 12 residues long. V was cut by 5 bases and J by 5 bases, with 9 bases left in between. The CDR3 loop reads CASSAAGYGYTF. The DNA for the CDR3 is TGTGCCAGTAGTGCGGCGGGATATGGCTACACCTTC.

The chain has TRBV18 and TRBJ2-2; the match to TRBD2 covers 9 bases. Germline assignment: CDR1 KGHSH and CDR2 LQKENI. This CDR3 is 13 amino acids long. The junction had 2 bases not matched to a gene; V was cut back by 4 bases and J by 8 bases. The CDR3 protein is CASSQGLAGELFF. The CDR3, as DNA: TGTGCCAGCTCACAAGGACTAGCGGGGGAGCTGTTTTTT.

V and J are TRBV5-1 and TRBJ1-5, with D possibly being TRBD1 (5 bases). The V and J ends lost 4 bases and 4 bases respectively, with 15 bases between them. CDR1 is SGHRS and CDR2 is YFSETQ in the germline V gene. This CDR3 is built from 15 residues. CDR3 in DNA: TGCGCCAGCAGCGTATCAGGGATGGGGAATCAGCCCCAGCATTTT. Encoded protein: CASSVSGMGNQPQHF.

V and J are TRBV12-3 or TRBV12-4 and TRBJ2-1, with unresolved D. The CDR3 is 13 residues long. V was cut by 3 bases and J by 6 bases, with 9 bases left in between. The CDR3 reads CASSFGPGNEQFF. CDR3 bases: TGTGCCAGCAGTTTTGGCCCGGGCAATGAGCAGTTCTTC.